This T cell receptor beta chain was identified during a study of shared clonotypes between healthy human individuals (TCRdb year 2020). As for the study more broadly: The cohort included a few men and a couple of women between 18 and 49 years of age. For each donor, CD4 naive and CD4 memory were each run on three plates, CD8 naive on two plates, and CD8 memory on one plate. To estimate repertoire size and how much clonotype sharing occurs between individuals, the study deeply sequenced the blood TCR repertoires of 5 or 6 healthy adults. To increase sequencing depth and limit assay-specific biases, different laboratories used diverse techniques to prepare libraries and sequence TCR repertoires. Each donor's leukapheresis produced roughly between roughly 0.85 and 9.5 billion PBMCs.

From a lookup of the germline V gene (reference sequence), CDR1 and CDR2 are MNHEY and SMNVEV. Reading from cysteine to phenylalanine, the CDR3 counts 14 amino acids. Only CDR3 DNA is held: 42 bases, read in frame from base 1. Trimming removed 7 bases from V and 1 base from J, leaving 11 bases between the germline ends. This clone has only one observation. Its specific antigen is unknown. The sample holds no much larger clone one base away, and base qualities are not on file. Using the deep immunoSEQ assay, TCR CDR3 regions were amplified from genomic DNA by multiplex PCR. Extracted genomic DNA from each cell subset was distributed evenly across all wells of several immunoSEQ 96-well plates, and each plate was treated as a replicate. For sorted subsets, about 0.2 ug genomic DNA, equal to some 30,000 T cell genomes, was loaded into each replicate PCR. Purified libraries were quantified with a Qubit 3.0 fluorometer, sized on a Bioanalyzer 2100, and re-quantified with the KAPA Library Quantification kit. Every immunoSEQ 96-well plate was sequenced on a separate single-read 150-cycle Illumina NextSeq 550 flow cell. The original methods were these. The immunoSEQ output contained only junctional sequences without quality scores, so filtering could not match that applied to full-length reads. To assign V/J genes and CDR3, sequences were annotated against IMGT germline references using PyIR, a Python wrapper for IgBLAST v1.9. Reads were filtered out if the reads had weak V/J assignments (E-value above 1e-6), no CDR3, stop codons, out-of-frame junctions, or ambiguous translated residues. A V3J clonotype was defined by an identical inferred V gene, J gene, and CDR3 amino acid sequence. Percentage overlap between repertoires was calculated by dividing the number of shared unique clonotypes by the size of the smaller repertoire. Three approaches were used to assess repertoire richness: RTK rarefaction, the Chao1 estimator, and Recon v2.1 estimates of unobserved clonotypes. Generation probabilities for all TCRbeta clonotypes obtained by the gDNA method from several donors were computed using OLGA. TCRdb stores this immuneACCESS table with in-frame sequences only. Part of the clones is absent; in the studies checked, under half of the shortfall reflects unresolved V genes, and no reason is known for the rest. V and J calls and clone size are given by that table; D and trimming were obtained from the DNA. Counted in this sample were roughly 590,000 clones; around 95% of them appeared once. The ten largest make up roughly 0.1% of the sample.

Findings and caveats that apply to the study as a whole: Incomplete sequencing was indicated by rarefaction of sorted-subset datasets, despite the large sequencing depth. Compared with non-shared clonotypes, the clonotypes found in all four sorted-subset donors had higher generation probabilities. The small number of donors limited the genetic and exposure-history diversity represented. Larger estimated clonotype richness was generally found for naive subsets than for memory subsets. Sharing across several donors was observed for about 4.8% of naive CD4, 3% to 3.5% of naive CD8, 2.3% of memory CD4, and 0.4% of memory CD8 clonotypes. Sampling was limited to blood, and TCR repertoires in tissue likely differ from TCR repertoires in blood. Pairwise subsampling indicated that sequencing depth was expected to affect the degree of clonotype sharing among donors.

CD8 naive samples were obtained by positive selection for CCR7 among CD45RO-negative cells, yielding a CD45RA+CCR7+ population from which TemRA cells were excluded. Healthy HIV-negative adults with no recently reported acute infections or vaccinations were included as donors. Every donor was a Caucasian adult residing in Nashville, Tennessee, USA. After blood collection by leukapheresis, PBMCs were isolated using Ficoll-Histopaque density gradient centrifugation and then cryopreserved in the vapor phase of liquid nitrogen. Analytical flow cytometry was used to check the purity and quantity of every magnetically sorted T cell population. Genomic DNA was isolated from every sorted fraction and measured by UV absorbance on a Nanodrop 2000c.

The chain uses TRBV27 and TRBJ2-1, with a tentative D gene TRBD2 over 6 matching bases. The TCR sequence derives from a woman aged 30 to 39 in good health. Material for sequencing was naive CD8+ T cells sorted from blood. In the paper's terms, the cell subset or site label means: CD45RA+CCR7+. The CDR3 sequence is CASTVAASYNEQFF. The nucleotide sequence is given as TGTGCCAGCACCGTAGCGGCATCCTACAATGAGCAGTTCTTC.